A selection of T cell receptor beta chains follows, all from one sample in a study of CD8+ T cells in alopecia areata. Sequencing was performed with immunoSEQ multiplex PCR; in TCRdb, only in-frame clones are kept and a portion is missing. The sample lists about 140,000 clones; 55% were seen once. Sequencing was carried out using CD4+ T cells sorted from blood. These receptors originate from a human donor in good health. Both conserved end residues are part of each CDR3. A D gene is named only where the DNA matches it firmly. Clone sizes are given selectively: once, few, many, or a class where the clone is expanded.

J gene | D gene | V gene | CDR3 length | clone size | CDR3 DNA | CDR3 protein
TRBJ2-1 | NA | TRBV27 | 15 | NA | TGTGCCAGCAGTCCACAGTGGAACTCCTACAATGAGCAGTTCTTC | CASSPQWNSYNEQFF
TRBJ2-3 | TRBD2 | TRBV5-1 | 14 | NA | TGCGCCAGCAGCCCCGGACTAGCGGGAGATACGCAGTATTTT | CASSPGLAGDTQYF
TRBJ2-7 | NA | TRBV29-1 | 12 | NA | TGCAGCGTTGCCAGGGATATCTACGAGCAGTACTTC | CSVARDIYEQYF
TRBJ2-7 | NA | TRBV28 | 11 | few | TGTGCCAGCAGCTCGCTCTACGAGCAGTACTTC | CASSSLYEQYF
TRBJ2-1 | NA | TRBV5-1 | 15 | few | TGCGCCAGCAGCTTGGCCGGGACCTGGGGAAATGAGCAGTTCTTC | CASSLAGTWGNEQFF
TRBJ2-7 | NA | TRBV5-1 | 15 | NA | TGCGCCAGCAGCTTGGGCGGGACGCACATATACGAGCAGTACTTC | CASSLGGTHIYEQYF
TRBJ2-6 | NA | TRBV10-3 | 15 | NA | TGTGCCATCAGTAAAGCCGACTCTGGGGCCAACGTCCTGACTTTC | CAISKADSGANVLTF
TRBJ2-1 | TRBD1 | TRBV5-1 | 14 | few | TGCGCCAGCAGCCTTGGACAGGTTTACAATGAGCAGTTCTTC | CASSLGQVYNEQFF
TRBJ2-7 | NA | TRBV29-1 | 13 | NA | TGCAGCGCTACCACTCCCAGGGGCTACGAGCAGTACTTC | CSATTPRGYEQYF
TRBJ2-7 | NA | TRBV4-2 | 15 | once | TGTGCCAGCAGCCAAGACTACTCGACAATATACGAGCAGTACTTC | CASSQDYSTIYEQYF
TRBJ1-2 | TRBD1 | TRBV30 | 11 | few | TGTGCCGGGGGGACAGGCGGAGGCTACACCTTC | CAGGTGGGYTF
TRBJ1-5 | NA | TRBV11-2 | 15 | few | TGTGCCAGCAGCATGGGGACGAATAGCAATCAGCCCCAGCATTTT | CASSMGTNSNQPQHF
TRBJ1-1 | NA | TRBV25-1 | 14 | NA | TGTGCCAGCAGTGAATCCAGGGCTTACACTGAAGCTTTCTTT | CASSESRAYTEAFF
TRBJ1-4 | TRBD1 | TRBV2 | 14 | few | TGTGCCAGCAGCCTGACAGGGGCTAATGAAAAACTGTTTTTT | CASSLTGANEKLFF
TRBJ2-4 | NA | TRBV5-1 | 14 | few | TGCGCCAGCAGCGGGGGACGGGGATTAAACATTCAGTACTTC | CASSGGRGLNIQYF
TRBJ2-7 | NA | TRBV27 | 13 | once | TGTGCCAGCAGTTCGCCGGGGGCCTACGAGCAGTACTTC | CASSSPGAYEQYF
TRBJ1-3 | NA | TRBV7-8 | 15 | NA | TGTGCCAGCAGCTTGAGACATCTCGTTGGAAACACCATATATTTT | CASSLRHLVGNTIYF
TRBJ2-1 | NA | TRBV29-1 | 12 | NA | TGCAGCGTTGAATGGGGGCGTAATGAGCAGTTCTTC | CSVEWGRNEQFF
TRBJ2-5 | NA | TRBV11-2 | 14 | NA | TGTGCCAGCAGCAAGGACAGAAATCAAGAGACCCAGTACTTC | CASSKDRNQETQYF
TRBJ2-5 | NA | TRBV18 | 15 | NA | TGTGCCAGCTCACCAAGGATGAAGGAGGGGGAGACCCAGTACTTC | CASSPRMKEGETQYF
TRBJ2-5 | NA | TRBV15 | 13 | NA | TGTGCCACCAGCAGAGAGCGCGGGCCATATTGTGACTTC | CATSRERGPYCDF
TRBJ2-1 | NA | TRBV11-2 | 15 | NA | TGTGCCAGCAGCCCATGGAGGTTTGGGGGTCATGAGCAGTTCTTC | CASSPWRFGGHEQFF
TRBJ1-1 | NA | TRBV30 | 13 | NA | TGTGCCTGGAGTCGGGGGGGTTTCACTGAAGCTTTCTTT | CAWSRGGFTEAFF